The next 16 T cell receptor beta chains were all read from a single sample in a study of Graves' ophthalmopathy and Graves' hyperthyroidism (dated 2018 in TCRdb). Sequenced on an Illumina HiSeq 2000. For repertoire sequencing, the TCR beta CDR3 regions were amplified from RNA transcripts. HTBI primers and the Qiagen OneStep RT-PCR kit were used in a first-round RT-PCR, which was followed by a second-round multiplex PCR, size selection and purification. TCRdb applied fastp at Q25 and MiXCR to the public reads, then kept only in-frame beta chains. Here each entry gathers all rows of one CDR3 protein and keeps the most common genes and DNA. Within this sample are hundreds of thousands of distinct CDR3 sequences, with about 20% of them counted one time only. Roughly 6.9% of the sample is in the top ten clones. Sequencing was done on a sample of peripheral blood. These TCRs come from a woman younger than 30 with stable Graves' hyperthyroidism. Some clones in this sample may be carry-over from other donors' samples. Donor details come from another sample of the same person, matched by shared clones.

V and J are TRBV3-1 and TRBJ2-2, with 10 nucleotides matching TRBD1. CDR1 and CDR2 from the germline V gene are LGHDT and YNNKEL (reference sequence). This CDR3 has 16 residues. V lost 2 bases to trimming and J lost 7 bases; unmatched junction nucleotides: 7. CDR3 DNA: TGTGCCAGCAGCCAACTGGGACAGGGGAAAAACGGGGAGCTGTTTTTT. Protein: CASSQLGQGKNGELFF.

The rearrangement uses TRBV6-1 and TRBJ1-1; D might be TRBD1 (6 bases). V lost 6 bases and J lost 5, with 16 bases in between. This CDR3 has 14 amino acids. Germline V gene lookup returns CDR1 MNHNS and CDR2 SASEGT. CDR3: CASRAGELRTEAFF. CDR3 nucleotide sequence: TGTGCCAGCAGGGCAGGGGAGTTAAGGACTGAAGCTTTCTTT.

This clonotype has at least ten counts. The rearrangement links TRBV6-5 to TRBJ1-3; weak D call: TRBD1 (5 bases). Between the trimmed V and J ends, which lost 6 bases and 0 bases, there was a span of 12 bases. The CDR3 runs 15 residues. Germline V gene data show CDR1 as MNHEY and CDR2 as SVGAGI. The CDR3 coding sequence is TGTGCCAGCAGCAACGGACACAACTCTGGAAACACCATATATTTT. Its protein is CASSNGHNSGNTIYF.

The sample holds many counts of this clonotype. V gene TRBV10-3 combines with J gene TRBJ2-7; the match to TRBD1 covers 8 bases. The CDR3 covers 16 residues. Germline CDR1 is ENHRY and CDR2 is SYGVKD. Trimming removed 1 base from V and 3 bases from J; junction bases left unmatched: 8. The CDR3 bases are TGTGCCATCAGTGAGTTAGTCGGACAGGGCGTCTACGAGCAGTACTTC. Translating gives CAISELVGQGVYEQYF.

This clonotype was detected only a few times. This chain joins TRBV12-3 or TRBV12-4 and TRBJ1-2; TRBD1 matches at 12 bases. CDR3 length equals 15 residues. J gave up 7 bases and V 5 bases, and 8 bases lay outside the gene matches. CDR3 bases: TGTGCCAGCAGTCGCGCGGGACAGGGGGCGTCTGGCTACACCTTC. Amino acid sequence: CASSRAGQGASGYTF.

V usage is TRBV28 and J usage is TRBJ1-5; D is undetermined. The CDR3 has 14 residues. The germline V gene encodes CDR1 MDHEN and CDR2 SYDVKM. V was cut by 5 bases and J by 2 bases, with 10 bases left in between. The chain's CDR3 is CASSTTPGNQPQHF. The CDR3 nucleotides are TGTGCCAGCAGTACAACACCAGGCAATCAGCCCCAGCATTTT.

This clonotype has more than one count but fewer than ten. The CDR3 loop reads CASSPGQGAKQAFF. CDR3 sequence (DNA): TGTGCCAGCAGCCCCGGACAGGGGGCTAAACAAGCTTTCTTT. The chain carries TRBV7-8 and TRBJ1-1; 11 bases align to TRBD1. The germline V gene encodes CDR1 SGHVS and CDR2 FQNEAQ. The junction had 8 bases not matched to a gene; V was cut back by 5 bases and J by 9 bases. CDR3 length: 14 amino acids.

This clonotype was counted between two and nine times. This sequence joins TRBV12-3 or TRBV12-4 and TRBJ1-6, with 7 bases fitting TRBD1. With V trimmed by 7 bases and J by 3 bases, 0 bases remained unmatched. CDR3 size: 13 residues. CDR3 residues: CASTGGYNSPLHF. For the CDR3, the DNA is TGTGCCAGCACAGGGGGCTATAATTCACCCCTCCACTTT.

J is TRBJ2-4 and V is TRBV20-1; tentative D call: TRBD2 (5 bases). Germline lookup yields CDR1 DFQATT and CDR2 SNEGSKA (reference sequence). This CDR3 has 19 amino acids. Trimming shortened V by 2 bases and J by 2 bases, and 25 bases separated the two germline ends. CDR3 sequence: CSARNDLTGGRWTKNIQYF. The CDR3 DNA follows: TGCAGTGCTAGAAATGACCTCACCGGCGGGCGTTGGACCAAAAACATTCAGTACTTC.

Ten or more counts support this clonotype. The chain carries TRBV28 and TRBJ2-7, with TRBD2 matching over 8 bases. J was trimmed by 7 bases and V by 6 bases; bases with no gene match: 14. The germline gives CDR1 MDHEN, CDR2 SYDVKM. CDR3 length equals 15 residues. The CDR3 is CASRTSGKTQGEQYF. CDR3 DNA: TGTGCCAGCAGAACTAGCGGCAAAACCCAGGGGGAGCAGTACTTC. The whole variable domain, filled in from reference TRBV28 and TRBJ2-7, reads DVKVTQSSRYLVKRTGEKVFLECVQDMDHENMFWYRQDPGLGLRLIYFSYDVKMKEKGDIPEGYSVSREKKERFSLILESASTNQTSMYLCASRTSGKTQGEQYFGPGTRLTVT.

At least ten counts were recorded for this clonotype. The chain combines TRBV20-1 with TRBJ2-7; either TRBD1 or TRBD2 may supply D (5 bases each). CDR1 and CDR2 from the germline V gene are DFQATT and SNEGSKA (reference sequence). The CDR3 loop spans 12 amino acids. Trimming removed 5 bases from V and 1 base from J, with 9 bases in between. CDR3 sequence reads: CSAGGRSYEQYF. CDR3 coding DNA: TGCAGTGCTGGGGGTAGGTCCTACGAGCAGTACTTC.

The CDR3 bases are TGTGCCAGCAGTTACTCGAGTAGGGGGAACGAAGCTTTCTTT. This encodes CASSYSSRGNEAFF. The chain combines TRBV6-5 with TRBJ1-1; possibly TRBD1 for D (6 bases). The CDR3 spans 14 residues. Germline V lookup: CDR1 MNHEY, CDR2 SVGAGI. Deletions cut 0 bases from V and 8 bases from J, with 13 bases between.

This clonotype appeared many times. The chain uses TRBV2 and TRBJ2-5; no clear D gene. The CDR3 loop spans 15 amino acids. Germline CDR1 reads SNHLY; CDR2 reads FYNNEI. Trimming took off 6 bases at V and 1 base at J, with 15 bases between the two ends. CDR3 sequence (DNA): TGTGCCAGCAGCCCCAACAGCGTACTCCAAGAGACCCAGTACTTC. It specifies CASSPNSVLQETQYF.

The gene calls are TRBV28 and TRBJ2-2; D possibly matches TRBD1 or TRBD2 (5 bases each). Trimming removed 6 bases from V and 5 bases from J, with 19 bases in between. The CDR3 is made up of 16 amino acids. Germline V lookup: CDR1 MDHEN, CDR2 SYDVKM. CDR3: CASRSDGTLGTGELFF. Here the CDR3 DNA reads TGTGCCAGCAGGTCCGACGGGACGCTGGGGACCGGGGAGCTGTTTTTT.

This chain joins TRBV19 and TRBJ2-4; D gene uncertain. Germline lookup yields CDR1 LNHDA and CDR2 SQIVND (reference sequence). There are 13 residues in the CDR3. The germline V and J ends were trimmed by 4 bases and 0 bases, with 4 bases remaining between them. This CDR3 is CASSTVAKNIQYF. CDR3 sequence (DNA): TGTGCCAGTAGTACCGTAGCCAAAAACATTCAGTACTTC. Based on the CDR3 plus reference TRBV19 and TRBJ2-4, the full variable domain is DGGITQSPKYLFRKEGQNVTLSCEQNLNHDAMYWYRQDPGQGLRLIYYSQIVNDFQKGDIAEGYSVSREKKESFPLTVTSAQKNPTAFYLCASSTVAKNIQYFGAGTRLSVL.

This chain links TRBV24-1 with TRBJ1-2; possibly TRBD1 for D (5 bases). CDR3 length: 14 residues. Germline CDR1 KGHDR, CDR2 SFDVKD. Deletions cut 4 bases from V and 6 bases from J, with 14 bases between. The chain's CDR3 is CATSDPGRGHGYTF. The CDR3 DNA is TGTGCCACCAGTGACCCCGGGAGGGGCCATGGCTACACCTTC.